The 27 T cell receptor beta chains below were found in one sample sequenced in a study of human T cells and chemical hapten exposure. Time point indicated: patch test 1, 2 weeks after DPC sensitization. Sample treatment: therapeutic diphenylcyclopropenone sensitization with weekly scalp DPC. MiXCR, run by TCRdb on the RACE reads, gives a single entry per CDR3 protein. This sample yields roughly 180,000 distinct CDR3 sequences, of which 14% are seen a single time; 1.5% to 2% belongs to the top ten. The material sequenced was whole blood, taken in connection with sensitization to the hapten diphenylcyclopropenone (DPC). The receptors shown here come from a woman in her 30s with alopecia areata. Some clones in this sample may be carry-over from other donors' samples.

This clonotype has a count of ten or more. V usage is TRBV7-9 and J usage is TRBJ2-1, with 7 positions matching TRBD2. V lost 3 bases and J lost 5; bases outside the gene matches: 4. CDR1 is SEHNR and CDR2 is FQNEAQ in the germline V gene (reference sequence). The CDR3 covers 14 residues. The CDR3 DNA is TGTGCCAGCAGCTTCGGCGGGGGAAACAATGAGCAGTTCTTC. Translated, it gives CASSFGGGNNEQFF. Full variable domain (outside the CDR3, taken from reference TRBV7-9 and TRBJ2-1): DTGVSQNPRHKITKRGQNVTFRCDPISEHNRLYWYRQTLGQGPEFLTYFQNEAQLEKSRLLSDRFSAERPKGSFSTLEIQRTEQGDSAMYLCASSFGGGNNEQFFGPGTRLTVL.

This clonotype occurred many times. The V and J genes are TRBV12-3 or TRBV12-4 and TRBJ2-6; D is unresolved. The V gene lost 3 bases and the J gene lost 13 bases, with 7 bases spanning the gap. CDR3 length: 11 amino acids. In DNA form, the CDR3 reads TGTGCCAGCAGTTTTAGTAAAGTCCTGACTTTC. Translating gives CASSFSKVLTF.

This clonotype was found a few times. The CDR3 DNA follows: TGTGCCAGCAGTTACTCGAGGACACCGACCCGGGATGGCTCACCCCTCCACTTT. Translation: CASSYSRTPTRDGSPLHF. J is TRBJ1-6 and V is TRBV6-5; D is perhaps TRBD1 (5 bases). V lost 0 bases, J lost 10 bases, and 22 bases lay in between. This CDR3 spans 18 amino acids. From germline, CDR1 is MNHEY and CDR2 SVGAGI.

V is TRBV12-5 and J is TRBJ2-7, with 9 positions matching TRBD1. The germline gives CDR1 LGHNT, CDR2 FRNRAP. V shed 7 bases, J shed 2 bases, and the junction held 9 bases outside the gene matches. This CDR3 spans 15 amino acids. The CDR3 reads CASVQQGATTYEQYF. CDR3 in DNA: TGTGCTAGTGTCCAACAGGGGGCTACGACCTACGAGCAGTACTTC.

The chain carries TRBV20-1 and TRBJ2-1; 13 nucleotides match TRBD2. The germline gives CDR1 DFQATT, CDR2 SNEGSKA (reference sequence). This CDR3 comprises 14 residues. The V and J ends lost 6 bases and 9 bases, in that order; junction bases with no gene match: 8. CDR3 nucleotides: TGCAGTGCGAAGACGGGACTAGCGGGGAGTGAGCAGTTCTTC. Its protein is CSAKTGLAGSEQFF.

V gene TRBV4-2 combines with J gene TRBJ2-1; D is possibly TRBD2 (7 bases). Germline CDR1 is LGHNA and CDR2 is YNFKEQ. The CDR3 totals 16 residues. The germline V and J ends were trimmed by 4 bases and 3 bases, with 16 bases remaining between them. CDR3 in DNA: TGTGCCAGCAGCCCCGGGGGGCCGGTATTCTACAATGAGCAGTTCTTC. As protein: CASSPGGPVFYNEQFF.

The chain uses TRBV29-1 and TRBJ1-5; no definite D call. The germline gives CDR1 SQVTM, CDR2 ANQGSEA. Between the trimmed V and J ends, which lost 4 bases and 2 bases, there was a span of 15 bases. The CDR3 has 15 amino acids. In DNA, the CDR3 is TGCAGCGTTGGAACCTGGGAGGGAGGCAATCAGCCCCAGCATTTT. It yields the protein CSVGTWEGGNQPQHF.

The sample holds many counts of this clonotype. The J gene is TRBJ1-1, the V gene TRBV6-2 or TRBV6-3; D not resolved. CDR1 is MNHEY, CDR2 SVGEGT, per germline. With 2 bases removed from V and 6 bases from J, the gap between germline ends came to 10 bases. This CDR3 spans 13 amino acids. CDR3 bases: TGTGCCAGCAGTTACGGGAAGGCGGCTGAAGCTTTCTTT. Its translation: CASSYGKAAEAFF.

This clonotype was counted between two and nine times. The chain couples TRBV28 to TRBJ1-2, with D possibly matching TRBD1 (6 bases). The CDR3 has 14 amino acids. CDR1 is MDHEN and CDR2 is SYDVKM in the germline V gene. Trimming took 5 bases from V and 8 from J, leaving 18 bases between them. CDR3 protein: CASSPSGEFGGYTF. The CDR3 DNA reads TGTGCCAGCAGTCCCTCAGGGGAATTCGGCGGCTACACCTTC.

This clonotype was recorded many times. Relative to the germline gene, one junction end is altered; a read error may explain this. The rearrangement links TRBV12-3 or TRBV12-4 to TRBJ1-5, with 7 bases lining up with TRBD1. There are 13 residues in the CDR3. The CDR3 DNA reads as TGTGCCAGCACCGGGACAGAAAATCAGCCCCAACATTTT. It encodes CASTGTENQPQHF.

The chain is built from TRBV5-1 and TRBJ2-3, with 8 bases matching TRBD2. This CDR3 comprises 15 residues. Germline V gene sequence: CDR1 SGHRS, CDR2 YFSETQ. The ends lost 0 bases at V and 4 bases at J; junction bases unmatched: 4. CDR3 in amino acids: CASSLGAGGPDTQYF. CDR3 in DNA: TGCGCCAGCAGCTTGGGTGCGGGGGGCCCAGATACGCAGTATTTT.

The V call is TRBV9, the J call TRBJ1-2; 9 nucleotides agree with TRBD1. Trimming removed 4 bases from V and 8 bases from J; junction bases left unmatched: 9. The CDR3 spans 14 residues. CDR1 SGDLS and CDR2 YYNGEE come from the germline V gene. The CDR3 bases are TGTGCCAGCAGCCTAACACAGGGGGCTGGGGGCTACACCTTC. Amino acids: CASSLTQGAGGYTF.

The chain joins TRBV9 to TRBJ1-6, with 7 nucleotides matching TRBD1. V was clipped by 4 bases and J by 6 bases; unmatched bases: 7. Germline V gives CDR1 SGDLS, CDR2 YYNGEE. This CDR3 region has 15 residues. DNA for the CDR3: TGTGCCAGCAGCAGCCGGGGACAGCCTAATTCACCCCTCCACTTT. Its translation is CASSSRGQPNSPLHF. The variable domain in full, with the rest retrieved from reference TRBV9 and TRBJ1-6, is DSGVTQTPKHLITATGQRVTLRCSPRSGDLSVYWYQQSLDQGLQFLIQYYNGEERAKGNILERFSAQQFPDLHSELNLSSLELGDSALYFCASSSRGQPNSPLHFGNGTRLTVT.

This clonotype has a count of ten or more. This sequence joins TRBV29-1 and TRBJ2-7, with D perhaps matching TRBD1 or TRBD2 (5 bases each). Germline V gene sequence: CDR1 SQVTM, CDR2 ANQGSEA. Trimming removed 6 bases at V and 9 bases at J, with 21 bases between. The CDR3 runs to 13 residues. CDR3 sequence (DNA): TGCAGCGTCACGAGGGGTGGGGTCTCCGTGCAGTACTTC. Amino acid sequence: CSVTRGGVSVQYF.

The chain links TRBV7-9 to TRBJ1-4; D is uncertain. Germline CDR1 SEHNR, CDR2 FQNEAQ (reference sequence). Trimming pared 5 bases from V and 4 bases from J, leaving 8 bases between. The CDR3 length is 13 residues. CDR3 amino acids: CASSRDINEKLFF. CDR3 nucleotides: TGTGCCAGCAGCCGGGATATTAATGAAAAACTGTTTTTT.

This clonotype was counted only a few times. The CDR3 loop is CASQYSTNTGELFF. DNA of the CDR3: TGTGCCAGCCAGTACAGCACGAACACCGGGGAGCTGTTTTTT. The chain uses TRBV6-6 and TRBJ2-2; D remains ambiguous. The V gene's germline CDR1 is MNHNY and CDR2 SVGAGI (reference sequence). V lost 8 bases and J lost 0, with 10 bases in between. The CDR3 contains 14 residues.

The chain couples TRBV29-1 to TRBJ2-5; D unclear. There are 11 residues in the CDR3. CDR1 and CDR2 from the germline V gene are SQVTM and ANQGSEA. V was shortened by 5 bases and J by 1 base, with 5 bases between the two germline ends. The CDR3 loop reads CSVRPQETQYF. DNA for the CDR3: TGCAGCGTTCGGCCCCAAGAGACCCAGTACTTC.

V and J are TRBV5-1 and TRBJ1-1; D gene uncertain. Deletions cut 0 bases from V and 4 bases from J, with 13 bases between. CDR1 is SGHRS, CDR2 YFSETQ, per germline. The CDR3 extends over 15 amino acids. CDR3 sequence (DNA): TGCGCCAGCAGCTTGGGAAGTAGGGAGGGCACTGAAGCTTTCTTT. Its protein is CASSLGSREGTEAFF.

Details on this clonotype: Relative to the germline gene, one junction end is altered; a read error may explain this. The CDR3 sequence: CASSLQISNQTQHF. The CDR3 region has the DNA TGTGCCAGCAGTTTACAGATTAGCAATCAGACCCAGCATTTT. The V gene is TRBV28, the J gene TRBJ1-5, with D uncertain. CDR1 MDHEN and CDR2 SYDVKM come from the germline V gene. This CDR3 has 14 amino acids.

The chain joins TRBV4-2 to TRBJ2-1; D unresolved. Germline loops: CDR1 LGHNA, CDR2 YNFKEQ. The CDR3 has 13 amino acids. Trimming cost V 4 bases and J 6 bases, with 10 bases left between them. CDR3 bases: TGTGCCAGCAGCCCTACTTCGATCAATGAGCAGTTCTTC. Encoded protein: CASSPTSINEQFF.

The chain carries TRBV3-1 and TRBJ2-3; D may be TRBD1 or TRBD2 (5 bases each). V was trimmed by 2 bases and J by 5 bases, leaving 17 bases between them. This CDR3 contains 16 residues. Germline V CDR1 and CDR2: LGHDT, YNNKEL (reference sequence). The CDR3 coding sequence is TGTGCCAGCAGCCAACCGGGACCACCAGCGCAAGATACGCAGTATTTT. It specifies CASSQPGPPAQDTQYF.

In this sample, this clonotype turned up a few times. V usage is TRBV12-3 or TRBV12-4 and J usage is TRBJ2-3; no definite D call. The CDR3 runs 13 residues. V lost 4 bases to trimming and J lost 2 bases, with 7 bases between them. In DNA, the CDR3 is TGTGCCAGCAGTTCCCAGATCACAGATACGCAGTATTTT. It translates to CASSSQITDTQYF.

This chain uses TRBV7-9 with TRBJ1-4; D unclear. V was trimmed by 0 bases and J by 6 bases, leaving 17 bases between them. CDR1 and CDR2 (germline): SEHNR, FQNEAQ (reference sequence). The CDR3 runs 17 residues. For the CDR3, the DNA is TGTGCCAGCAGCTTAGCAAAGATCGGGCCTAAAGATGAAAAACTGTTTTTT. This gives the protein CASSLAKIGPKDEKLFF. The full variable domain, with the rest looked up from reference TRBV7-9 and TRBJ1-4, is DTGVSQNPRHKITKRGQNVTFRCDPISEHNRLYWYRQTLGQGPEFLTYFQNEAQLEKSRLLSDRFSAERPKGSFSTLEIQRTEQGDSAMYLCASSLAKIGPKDEKLFFGSGTQLSVL.

This clonotype was found a few times. The V gene is TRBV7-2, the J gene TRBJ1-6; 8 positions match TRBD1. The V gene's germline CDR1 is SGHTA and CDR2 FQGNSA. The V and J ends lost 1 base and 5 bases, in that order; junction bases with no gene match: 4. CDR3 length equals 16 residues. As DNA, the CDR3 is TGTGCCAGCAGCTTAGTCAGGGGGCAAGATAATTCACCCCTCCACTTT. Encoded protein: CASSLVRGQDNSPLHF.

This clonotype appeared a few times. V usage is TRBV6-1 and J usage is TRBJ2-3; TRBD2 aligns across 9 bases. With 7 bases clipped from V and 2 bases from J, the junction kept 4 bases outside the gene matches. The CDR3 is 14 residues long. Germline assignment: CDR1 MNHNS and CDR2 SASEGT. DNA for the CDR3: TGTGCCAGCATGACTAGCGGACCCACAGATACGCAGTATTTT. It translates to CASMTSGPTDTQYF.

J is TRBJ2-5 and V is TRBV7-2; D is unresolved. This CDR3 comprises 14 residues. CDR1 and CDR2 from the germline V gene are SGHTA and FQGNSA. The germline V and J ends were trimmed by 3 bases and 5 bases, with 13 bases remaining between them. CDR3 DNA: TGTGCCAGCAGCTTGCCTGGCTCTATGGAGACCCAGTACTTC. Translated: CASSLPGSMETQYF.

This clonotype has only a few counts. This chain joins TRBV4-2 and TRBJ1-6; D unresolved. The germline gives CDR1 LGHNA, CDR2 YNFKEQ. Trimming removed 0 bases from V and 0 bases from J, with 24 bases in between. The CDR3 has 22 residues. CDR3 nucleotides: TGTGCCAGCAGCCAAGACCTTTTTGCGGGTTCCTCCGCAAGCTCCTATAATTCACCCCTCCACTTT. Protein product: CASSQDLFAGSSASSYNSPLHF.